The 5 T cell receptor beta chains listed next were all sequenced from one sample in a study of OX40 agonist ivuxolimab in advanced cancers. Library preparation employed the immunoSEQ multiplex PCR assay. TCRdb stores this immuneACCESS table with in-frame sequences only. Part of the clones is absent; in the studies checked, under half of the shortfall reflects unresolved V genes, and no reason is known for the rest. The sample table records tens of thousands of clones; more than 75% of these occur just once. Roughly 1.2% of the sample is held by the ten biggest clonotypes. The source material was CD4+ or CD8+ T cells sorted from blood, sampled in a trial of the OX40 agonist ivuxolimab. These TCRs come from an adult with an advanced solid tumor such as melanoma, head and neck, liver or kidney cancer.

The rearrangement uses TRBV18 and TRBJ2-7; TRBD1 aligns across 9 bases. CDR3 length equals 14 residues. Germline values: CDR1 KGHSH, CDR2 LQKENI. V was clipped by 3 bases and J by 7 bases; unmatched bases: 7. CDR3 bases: TGTGCCAGCTCACCCGGACAGGGGACGGGAGAGCAGTACTTC. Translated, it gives CASSPGQGTGEQYF. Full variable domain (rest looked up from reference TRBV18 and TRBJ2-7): NAGVMQNPRHLVRRRGQEARLRCSPMKGHSHVYWYRQLPEEGLKFMVYLQKENIIDESGMPKERFSAEFPKEGPSILRIQQVVRGDSAAYFCASSPGQGTGEQYFGPGTRLTVT.

The CDR3: CASSPRTLLSYNEQFF. The CDR3 nucleotides read TGTGCCAGCAGCCCGCGGACCCTCCTGTCCTACAATGAGCAGTTCTTC. The chain employs TRBV9 and TRBJ2-1; unclear D gene. Trimming removed 4 bases at V and 1 base at J, with 15 bases between. The CDR3 loop spans 16 amino acids. Germline V CDR1 and CDR2: SGDLS, YYNGEE.

CDR3 nucleotide sequence: TGCGCCAGCAGCGGCGGGACCCCTCAAGAGACCCAGTACTTC. Amino acids: CASSGGTPQETQYF. The chain recombines TRBV5-1 with TRBJ2-5; D possibly corresponds to TRBD2 (6 bases). Trimming took off 4 bases at V and 2 bases at J, with 12 bases between the two ends. This CDR3 has 14 amino acids. Germline assignment: CDR1 SGHRS and CDR2 YFSETQ.

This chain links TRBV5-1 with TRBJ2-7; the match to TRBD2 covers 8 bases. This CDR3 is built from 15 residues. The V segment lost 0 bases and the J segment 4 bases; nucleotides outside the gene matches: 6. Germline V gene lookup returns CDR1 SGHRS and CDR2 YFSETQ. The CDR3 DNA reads TGCGCCAGCAGCTTGGTCGGGTCTAGCGGGTACGAGCAGTACTTC. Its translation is CASSLVGSSGYEQYF.

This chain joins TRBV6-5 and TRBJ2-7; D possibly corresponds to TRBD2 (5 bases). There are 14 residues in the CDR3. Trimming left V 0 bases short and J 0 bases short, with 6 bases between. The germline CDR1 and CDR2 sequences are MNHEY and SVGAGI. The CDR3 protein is CASSYSTTSYEQYF. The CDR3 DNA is TGTGCCAGCAGTTACTCGACTACCTCCTACGAGCAGTACTTC.